Listed here are 29 T cell receptor beta chains from one sample, sequenced in a study of blood T cell repertoires in COVID-19. TCRdb's copy holds only in-frame clones and misses some; the assay was immunoSEQ multiplex PCR. The sample has roughly 87,000 clones; approximately 85% are singletons. The sample consisted of peripheral blood. The source is a human donor in a cohort sampled during active COVID-19.

This clone came up a few times. The chain combines TRBV15 with TRBJ2-3; 9 bases align to TRBD1. This CDR3 comprises 15 residues. The trim removed 5 bases at V and 1 base at J, leaving 4 bases unmatched. CDR1 is LNHNV, CDR2 YYDKDF, per germline (reference sequence). The CDR3, as DNA: TGTGCCACCAGCGGAAGGACAGGGGGCACAGATACGCAGTATTTT. Protein: CATSGRTGGTDTQYF. Drawing the rest from reference TRBV15 and TRBJ2-3, the complete variable domain is DAMVIQNPRYQVTQFGKPVTLSCSQTLNHNVMYWYQQKSSQAPKLLFHYYDKDFNNEADTPDNFQSRRPNTSFCFLDIRSPGLGDTAMYLCATSGRTGGTDTQYFGPGTRLTVL.

The chain couples TRBV5-6 to TRBJ1-1, with a tentative D call TRBD1 (6 bases). Germline lookup yields CDR1 SGHDT and CDR2 YYEEEE. Trimming cost V 4 bases and J 2 bases, with 15 bases left between them. The CDR3 runs to 15 residues. The CDR3 DNA follows: TGTGCCAGCAGCATTTACCAGGGGATTAACACTGAAGCTTTCTTT. It encodes CASSIYQGINTEAFF.

The chain combines TRBV30 with TRBJ2-5, with 8 bases fitting TRBD2. V trimming: 0 bases; J trimming: 5 bases; junction bases outside the gene matches: 2. Germline lookup yields CDR1 GTSNPN and CDR2 SVGIG (reference sequence). The CDR3 length is 13 residues. The CDR3 DNA is TGTGCCTGGAGTGTAACGGGGGGGGAGACCCAGTACTTC. Protein sequence: CAWSVTGGETQYF.

This rearrangement joins TRBV11-2 to TRBJ1-1, with D perhaps TRBD1 (6 bases). CDR3 size: 13 residues. Germline V gene sequence: CDR1 SGHAT, CDR2 FQNNGV. V was trimmed by 1 base and J by 4 bases, leaving 7 bases between them. CDR3 coding DNA: TGTGCCAGCAGCTTAGGCAGGGGCACTGAAGCTTTCTTT. This gives the protein CASSLGRGTEAFF.

The chain joins TRBV28 to TRBJ1-6; TRBD1 matches at 10 bases. V was clipped by 2 bases and J by 7 bases; unmatched bases: 8. CDR3 length: 17 residues. The germline gives CDR1 MDHEN, CDR2 SYDVKM. The DNA of the CDR3 is TGTGCCAGCAGTTTAGGAGACAGGGGGCCGGGGAATTCACCCCTCCACTTT. Encoded protein: CASSLGDRGPGNSPLHF.

V gene TRBV18 combines with J gene TRBJ1-1; D is unresolved. This CDR3 region has 15 residues. The V end was cut by 6 bases, the J end by 0 bases, with 14 bases between. Germline CDR1 reads KGHSH; CDR2 reads LQKENI. The CDR3 is CASSPTVEMNTEAFF. Written as DNA, the CDR3 is TGTGCCAGCTCCCCTACAGTGGAAATGAACACTGAAGCTTTCTTT.

The chain has TRBV6-5 and TRBJ1-5; 9 bases map to TRBD1. V dropped 2 bases and J dropped 4; count of bases not matched to a gene: 3. The CDR3 covers 15 residues. From germline, CDR1 is MNHEY and CDR2 SVGAGI. The CDR3 region is CASSYTGQGNQPQHF. In DNA, the CDR3 is TGTGCCAGCAGTTACACGGGACAGGGTAATCAGCCCCAGCATTTT.

This chain joins TRBV18 and TRBJ1-5; 8 nucleotides line up with TRBD1. Germline V lookup: CDR1 KGHSH, CDR2 LQKENI. The CDR3 is 15 amino acids. V gave up 3 bases and J gave up 4 bases; unmatched junction bases: 5. CDR3 sequence (DNA): TGTGCCAGCTCACCTTCAGGGGGCCGTAATCAGCCCCAGCATTTT. Residues: CASSPSGGRNQPQHF.

This clone was found once. The rearrangement uses TRBV2 and TRBJ1-2, with D possibly matching TRBD1 (6 bases). V dropped 3 bases and J dropped 8 bases, with 16 bases sitting between them. CDR3 length equals 14 residues. Looked up from germline, CDR1 is SNHLY and CDR2 is FYNNEI. CDR3 bases: TGTGCCAGCAGTGATCGGGCAGGGGTGAGCGGCTACACCTTC. Amino acids: CASSDRAGVSGYTF.

The chain carries TRBV11-3 and TRBJ2-1; a weak D match, TRBD1 (5 bases). The CDR3 length is 13 residues. CDR1 is SGHNT and CDR2 is YENEEA in the germline V gene. The germline V and J ends were trimmed by 2 bases and 4 bases, with 6 bases remaining between them. Here the CDR3 reads CASSLRQYNEQFF. CDR3 DNA sequence: TGTGCCAGCAGCTTACGACAGTACAATGAGCAGTTCTTC.

The chain uses TRBV5-1 and TRBJ1-1, with 7 bases identical to TRBD1. CDR3 length: 14 residues. The trim removed 4 bases at V and 1 base at J, leaving 4 bases unmatched. Germline V gene data show CDR1 as SGHRS and CDR2 as YFSETQ. The CDR3 here is CASSLGQANTEAFF. The CDR3, as DNA: TGCGCCAGCAGCCTAGGACAGGCGAACACTGAAGCTTTCTTT.

The chain links TRBV7-2 to TRBJ2-7; the match to TRBD2 covers 7 bases. CDR1 and CDR2 (germline): SGHTA, FQGNSA. The CDR3 contains 16 residues. Losses at the gene ends were 6 bases for V and 0 bases for J; bases not matched to a gene: 11. This chain's CDR3 is CASSSFPRGNSYEQYF. CDR3 nucleotide sequence: TGTGCCAGCAGTAGTTTTCCGCGGGGGAACTCCTACGAGCAGTACTTC.

This rearrangement joins TRBV27 to TRBJ2-3, with TRBD2 as a possible D gene (6 bases). Trimming took off 2 bases at V and 3 bases at J, with 12 bases between the two ends. From germline, CDR1 is MNHEY and CDR2 SMNVEV (reference sequence). The CDR3 spans 15 residues. This CDR3 is CASSLAGRGTDTQYF. Written as DNA, the CDR3 is TGTGCCAGCAGTTTAGCGGGGAGAGGGACAGATACGCAGTATTTT.

The CDR3 reads CASTPGVSTEAFF. CDR3 sequence (DNA): TGTGCCAGCACCCCAGGGGTAAGCACTGAAGCTTTCTTT. V usage is TRBV7-9 and J usage is TRBJ1-1; possibly TRBD1 for D (6 bases). Germline CDR1 is SEHNR and CDR2 is FQNEAQ (reference sequence). V was pared by 7 bases and J by 4 bases, with 13 bases between. The length of the CDR3 is 13 residues.

The CDR3 reads CASRNGQYTGELFF. The DNA of the CDR3 is TGCGCCAGCAGAAACGGACAGTACACCGGGGAGCTGTTTTTT. The V and J genes are TRBV4-3 and TRBJ2-2; a weak D match, TRBD1 (6 bases). The V and J ends lost 6 bases and 3 bases respectively, with 11 bases between them. The germline V gene encodes CDR1 LGHNA and CDR2 YSLEER. The CDR3 is 14 amino acids.

The V and J genes are TRBV6-2 or TRBV6-3 and TRBJ1-2; 8 nucleotides line up with TRBD1. Trimming at V came to 5 bases and at J to 8 bases, leaving 10 bases not matched to a gene. There are 14 residues in the CDR3. CDR1 is MNHEY and CDR2 is SVGEGT in the germline V gene. DNA for the CDR3: TGTGCCAGCAGTGGACAGGGAGAGGACGAGGGCTACACCTTC. Translating gives CASSGQGEDEGYTF.

The chain uses TRBV7-2 and TRBJ2-7; D is unresolved. The germline V and J ends were trimmed by 4 bases and 2 bases, with 9 bases remaining between them. Per germline, CDR1 SGHTA and CDR2 FQGNSA. The CDR3 contains 13 residues. DNA for the CDR3: TGTGCCAGCAGCTCCGGGTTCCCCTACGAGCAGTACTTC. It is translated as CASSSGFPYEQYF.

The genes are TRBV9 and TRBJ1-3; D ambiguous. The length of the CDR3 is 14 residues. Trimming took 2 bases from V and 2 from J, leaving 8 bases between them. Germline lookup yields CDR1 SGDLS and CDR2 YYNGEE. CDR3 DNA: TGTGCCAGCAGCGTCTGGACTGCTGGAAACACCATATATTTT. Amino acid sequence: CASSVWTAGNTIYF.

The genes are TRBV5-1 and TRBJ1-3; D gene ambiguous. The V gene's germline CDR1 is SGHRS and CDR2 YFSETQ. This CDR3 comprises 15 residues. Trimming cost V 3 bases and J 0 bases, with 10 bases left between them. The CDR3, as DNA: TGCGCCAGCAGCTCGGACGGGAGCTCTGGAAACACCATATATTTT. Its translation is CASSSDGSSGNTIYF.

This rearrangement joins TRBV14 to TRBJ2-3; D is ambiguous. The CDR3 is made up of 12 amino acids. Germline-derived CDR1 and CDR2 are SGHDN and FVKESK. V lost 4 bases to trimming and J lost 7 bases, with 9 bases between them. CDR3 sequence reads: CASSRRQNTQYF. Here the CDR3 DNA reads TGTGCCAGCAGCCGCCGACAAAATACGCAGTATTTT.

This chain uses TRBV6-2 or TRBV6-3 with TRBJ2-7; 7 nucleotides align to TRBD1. The V segment lost 7 bases and the J segment 6 bases; nucleotides outside the gene matches: 9. Germline V gene lookup returns CDR1 MNHEY and CDR2 SVGEGT. The CDR3 length is 13 residues. The CDR3 is CASTPGQSLEQYF. DNA of the CDR3: TGTGCCAGCACCCCGGGACAGAGTCTCGAGCAGTACTTC.

This chain uses TRBV19 with TRBJ1-6, with D perhaps matching TRBD1 (5 bases). Germline CDR1 LNHDA, CDR2 SQIVND (reference sequence). Trimming removed 7 bases from V and 11 bases from J, with 21 bases in between. This CDR3 is 15 amino acids long. CDR3 bases: TGTGCCAGTACCGGCTCGGGGGTGCCTTGGACACCCCTCCACTTT. It specifies CASTGSGVPWTPLHF.

The chain links TRBV4-1 to TRBJ2-7; D ambiguous. The CDR3 length is 15 residues. V was trimmed by 0 bases and J by 3 bases, leaving 12 bases between them. Looked up from germline, CDR1 is MGHRA and CDR2 is YSYEKL. CDR3 sequence: CASSQEGHSSYEQYF. The CDR3 DNA follows: TGCGCCAGCAGCCAAGAAGGTCACAGCAGCTACGAGCAGTACTTC.

The chain carries TRBV4-2 and TRBJ1-4, with a possible D match to TRBD1 (5 bases). V dropped 2 bases and J dropped 3 bases, with 19 bases sitting between them. Germline lookup yields CDR1 LGHNA and CDR2 YNFKEQ. The CDR3 is 18 amino acids. The CDR3: CASSQTPGGTTSNEKLFF. Written as DNA, the CDR3 is TGTGCCAGCAGCCAAACTCCGGGGGGGACGACGTCTAATGAAAAACTGTTTTTT.

The chain links TRBV5-5 to TRBJ2-1, with a weak D call TRBD2 (6 bases). CDR1 SGHKS and CDR2 YYEKEE come from the germline V gene (reference sequence). The CDR3 loop spans 15 amino acids. Trimming shortened V by 2 bases and J by 0 bases, and 9 bases separated the two germline ends. CDR3 DNA: TGTGCCAGCAGCTTTAGCGGAAGCTCCTACAATGAGCAGTTCTTC. It is translated as CASSFSGSSYNEQFF.

The chain has TRBV9 and TRBJ2-5; the match to TRBD1 covers 7 bases. CDR3 length equals 16 residues. Germline V lookup: CDR1 SGDLS, CDR2 YYNGEE. V trimming: 2 bases; J trimming: 6 bases; junction bases outside the gene matches: 13. The CDR3 nucleotides read TGTGCCAGCAGCGTTCGGACAGGCCAGTGGACGAAGACCCAGTACTTC. This encodes CASSVRTGQWTKTQYF.

The J gene is TRBJ1-1, the V gene TRBV27, with D possibly being TRBD1 (6 bases). Per germline, CDR1 MNHEY and CDR2 SMNVEV (reference sequence). The CDR3 has 13 residues. The V and J ends lost 0 bases and 4 bases respectively, with 6 bases between them. The CDR3 DNA is TGTGCCAGCAGTTTATCGACAGGCACTGAAGCTTTCTTT. It translates to CASSLSTGTEAFF.

This clone was recorded only once. V is TRBV5-5 and J is TRBJ1-5; 7 bases match TRBD1. V lost 0 bases, J lost 2 bases, and 5 bases stayed unmatched. The CDR3 is made up of 16 amino acids. Germline V lookup: CDR1 SGHKS, CDR2 YYEKEE (reference sequence). CDR3 sequence (DNA): TGTGCCAGCAGCTTGGGCGGGGGGACAGGCAATCAGCCCCAGCATTTT. This encodes CASSLGGGTGNQPQHF. The complete variable domain, with remaining parts taken from reference TRBV5-5 and TRBJ1-5, reads DAGVTQSPTHLIKTRGQQVTLRCSPISGHKSVSWYQQVLGQGPQFIFQYYEKEERGRGNFPDRFSARQFPNYSSELNVNALLLGDSALYLCASSLGGGTGNQPQHFGDGTRLSIL.

The V and J genes are TRBV9 and TRBJ1-2; no reliable D call. This CDR3 is 14 amino acids long. CDR1 SGDLS and CDR2 YYNGEE come from the germline V gene. The V gene lost 0 bases and the J gene lost 0 bases, with 6 bases spanning the gap. In DNA form, the CDR3 reads TGTGCCAGCAGCGTAGGCGGGTCTAACTATGGCTACACCTTC. Amino acids: CASSVGGSNYGYTF.